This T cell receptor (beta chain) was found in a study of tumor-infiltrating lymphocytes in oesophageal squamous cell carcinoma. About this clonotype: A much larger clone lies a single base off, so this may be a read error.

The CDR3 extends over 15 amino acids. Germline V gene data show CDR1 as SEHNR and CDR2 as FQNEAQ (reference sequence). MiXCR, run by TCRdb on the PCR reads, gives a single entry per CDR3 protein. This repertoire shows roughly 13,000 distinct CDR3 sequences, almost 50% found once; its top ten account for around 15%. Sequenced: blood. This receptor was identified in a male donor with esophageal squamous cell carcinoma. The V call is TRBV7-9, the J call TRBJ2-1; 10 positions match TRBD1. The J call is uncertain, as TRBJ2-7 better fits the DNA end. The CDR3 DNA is TGTGCCAGCAGCTCCGGGACAGGGGTCCAGAATGAGCAGTACTTC. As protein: CASSSGTGVQNEQYF.